One and the same sample provided the 24 T cell receptor beta chains below, sequenced in a study of identical twins. TCRdb recomputed calls from the 5' RACE reads with MiXCR, one row per CDR3 protein. The sample contains under 900,000 distinct CDR3 sequences, around 12% of which appear only once. These same data were also listed under a study on yellow fever vaccine responses in identical twins.

The sample was PBMCs. The receptors here all came from a woman younger than 30 in good health.

The J gene is TRBJ2-3, the V gene TRBV19; D gene ambiguous. The length of the CDR3 is 16 residues. Per the germline V gene, CDR1 is LNHDA and CDR2 is SQIVND (reference sequence). Deletions cut 0 bases from V and 1 base from J, with 11 bases between. CDR3 nucleotide sequence: TGTGCCAGTAGTATAGAAGTGCAGGTTCGCACAGATACGCAGTATTTT. It specifies CASSIEVQVRTDTQYF.

The V and J genes are TRBV28 and TRBJ2-1; the match to TRBD1 covers 11 bases. The trim removed 10 bases at V and 4 bases at J, leaving 9 bases unmatched. CDR1 and CDR2 (germline): MDHEN, SYDVKM. The CDR3 contains 15 residues. The CDR3 DNA is TGTGCCACAATAATCGGGACAGGGGGTTACAATGAGCAGTTCTTC. Encoded protein: CATIIGTGGYNEQFF. The entire variable domain, with the rest obtained from reference TRBV28 and TRBJ2-1, is as follows: DVKVTQSSRYLVKRTGEKVFLECVQDMDHENMFWYRQDPGLGLRLIYFSYDVKMKEKGDIPEGYSVSREKKERFSLILESASTNQTSMYLCATIIGTGGYNEQFFGPGTRLTVL.

This clonotype was found many times. The chain recombines TRBV12-3 or TRBV12-4 with TRBJ2-5, with D perhaps TRBD1 or TRBD2 (6 bases each). Trimming pared 5 bases from V and 3 bases from J, leaving 16 bases between. There are 15 residues in the CDR3. CDR3 residues: CASSSRGTPKETQYF. CDR3 bases: TGTGCCAGCAGTAGCCGCGGGACACCTAAAGAGACCCAGTACTTC.

The chain joins TRBV5-6 to TRBJ1-2, with D possibly TRBD1 on 6 matching bases. The CDR3 has 13 amino acids. Trimming stripped 0 bases from V and 6 bases from J, with 9 bases between. Germline assignment: CDR1 SGHDT and CDR2 YYEEEE. CDR3 sequence (DNA): TGTGCCAGCAGCTTGGACAGGGCGCATGGCTACACCTTC. Translating gives CASSLDRAHGYTF.

This clonotype was observed a few times. This sequence joins TRBV6-1 and TRBJ2-3; no firm D call. Germline V lookup: CDR1 MNHNS, CDR2 SASEGT. The V end was cut by 6 bases, the J end by 2 bases, with 15 bases between. The CDR3 covers 15 residues. CDR3 in DNA: TGTGCCAGCAGAATAATGATTACTTCCACAGATACGCAGTATTTT. It specifies CASRIMITSTDTQYF.

This clonotype occurred many times. This chain joins TRBV12-3 or TRBV12-4 and TRBJ1-5; 8 bases fit TRBD1. CDR3 length equals 15 residues. The ends lost 5 bases at V and 3 bases at J; junction bases unmatched: 6. In DNA form, the CDR3 reads TGTGCCAGCAGTCCTCAGGGGGCGAACAATCAGCCCCAGCATTTT. This gives the protein CASSPQGANNQPQHF.

The chain uses TRBV5-1 and TRBJ2-2, with D unresolved. From germline, CDR1 is SGHRS and CDR2 YFSETQ. The CDR3 sequence is 14 residues long. Trimming stripped 6 bases from V and 0 bases from J, with 9 bases between. CDR3 bases: TGCGCCAGCAAGCAACTACCGAACACCGGGGAGCTGTTTTTT. Protein product: CASKQLPNTGELFF.

The chain links TRBV7-9 to TRBJ1-2; D is uncertain. V shed 5 bases and J shed 5 bases, with 12 bases lying between them. The CDR3 sequence is 13 residues long. Per germline, CDR1 SEHNR and CDR2 FQNEAQ (reference sequence). CDR3: CASSPAVTYGYTF. The CDR3 bases are TGTGCCAGCAGCCCAGCGGTTACTTATGGCTACACCTTC.

This chain connects TRBV6-5 to TRBJ2-6, with 8 bases aligning to TRBD1. The CDR3 covers 17 residues. CDR1 is MNHEY, CDR2 SVGAGI, per germline. J was trimmed by 0 bases and V by 4 bases; bases with no gene match: 5. The CDR3 bases are TGTGCCAGCAGTTGGACAGGGATAAGCTCTGGGGCCAACGTCCTGACTTTC. Encoded protein: CASSWTGISSGANVLTF.

The chain is built from TRBV15 and TRBJ2-7, with a weak D call TRBD1 (6 bases). This CDR3 has 15 residues. CDR1 is LNHNV and CDR2 is YYDKDF in the germline V gene (reference sequence). V was cut by 0 bases and J by 0 bases, with 9 bases left in between. DNA for the CDR3: TGTGCCACCAGCAGAGACAGGGGTTCCTCCTACGAGCAGTACTTC. Amino acids: CATSRDRGSSYEQYF.

This clonotype was detected a few times. CDR3 residues: CASSFQLGLAGDTQYF. The CDR3 DNA follows: TGTGCCAGCAGTTTTCAGTTGGGACTAGCGGGAGATACGCAGTATTTT. The chain employs TRBV12-3 or TRBV12-4 and TRBJ2-3; 12 bases fit TRBD2. V trimming: 3 bases; J trimming: 5 bases; junction bases outside the gene matches: 6. The CDR3 is 16 residues long.

This clonotype was counted a few times. This rearrangement joins TRBV12-3 or TRBV12-4 to TRBJ1-3; 9 bases line up with TRBD1. This CDR3 has 16 amino acids. Trimming removed 5 bases from V and 0 bases from J; junction bases left unmatched: 5. For the CDR3, the DNA is TGTGCCAGCAGTCCCGGGACAGGGATCTCTGGAAACACCATATATTTT. This sequence encodes CASSPGTGISGNTIYF.

This clonotype occurred a few times. The J gene is TRBJ2-2, the V gene TRBV10-3; D may correspond to TRBD1 or TRBD2 (6 bases each). This CDR3 is built from 15 residues. Per germline, CDR1 ENHRY and CDR2 SYGVKD. Trimming cost V 8 bases and J 6 bases, with 19 bases left between them. CDR3 protein: CAIGGPRGPPGELFF. The CDR3 region has the DNA TGTGCCATCGGGGGGCCCAGGGGTCCACCCGGGGAGCTGTTTTTT.

There are many counts of this clonotype. This chain joins TRBV5-1 and TRBJ2-7; D not resolved. The length of the CDR3 is 12 residues. Trimming removed 1 base from V and 6 bases from J, with 8 bases in between. CDR1 and CDR2 (germline): SGHRS, YFSETQ. As DNA, the CDR3 is TGCGCCAGCAGCTTGAATACGGGCGAGCAGTACTTC. Translated: CASSLNTGEQYF. Combining the CDR3 with reference TRBV5-1 and TRBJ2-7 gives the whole variable domain KAGVTQTPRYLIKTRGQQVTLSCSPISGHRSVSWYQQTPGQGLQFLFEYFSETQRNKGNFPGRFSGRQFSNSRSEMNVSTLELGDSALYLCASSLNTGEQYFGPGTRLTVT.

This clonotype was recorded many times. The J gene is TRBJ1-1, the V gene TRBV5-1; D uncertain. This CDR3 has 15 residues. Germline CDR1 SGHRS, CDR2 YFSETQ. Trimming left V 0 bases short and J 1 base short, with 10 bases between. The CDR3 DNA reads TGCGCCAGCAGCTTGGGGCAGAGAGGGAACACTGAAGCTTTCTTT. Amino acids: CASSLGQRGNTEAFF.

A few counts support this clonotype. The chain is built from TRBV12-3 or TRBV12-4 and TRBJ1-2, with D possibly being TRBD1 (5 bases). The ends were cut back, 7 bases at V and 5 bases at J, with 29 bases in the middle. CDR3 length: 18 residues. CDR3 bases: TGTGCCAGCAATCCGAGGGAGGGGAAGGGGTATAGAGGATATGGCTACACCTTC. It yields the protein CASNPREGKGYRGYGYTF.

This chain connects TRBV5-1 to TRBJ2-1; D possibly corresponds to TRBD2 (5 bases). The V gene's germline CDR1 is SGHRS and CDR2 YFSETQ. The CDR3 covers 14 residues. Deletions cut 6 bases from V and 6 bases from J, with 16 bases between. Here the CDR3 reads CASTRDRVGNEQFF. The CDR3 DNA reads as TGCGCCAGCACGAGGGATAGGGTCGGCAATGAGCAGTTCTTC.

This clonotype has a handful of counts. The rearrangement uses TRBV7-3 and TRBJ2-6, with TRBD2 matching over 14 bases. In germline, CDR1 is SGHTA, CDR2 FQGTGA. The CDR3 contains 18 residues. Trimming at V came to 4 bases and at J to 3 bases, leaving 5 bases not matched to a gene. The CDR3 here is CASSSTSGRVGGANVLTF. CDR3 coding DNA: TGTGCCAGCAGCTCGACTAGCGGGAGGGTAGGTGGGGCCAACGTCCTGACTTTC.

This clonotype was counted between two and nine times. The chain combines TRBV7-9 with TRBJ2-5; D is perhaps TRBD2 (5 bases). V shed 7 bases and J shed 2 bases, with 11 bases lying between them. The CDR3 extends over 13 amino acids. CDR1 and CDR2 (germline): SEHNR, FQNEAQ (reference sequence). In nucleotides, the CDR3 is TGTGCCAGCACCCTACTAGGTCAAGAGACCCAGTACTTC. Its protein is CASTLLGQETQYF.

This clonotype has a handful of counts. V gene TRBV6-6 combines with J gene TRBJ1-2; no definite D call. The CDR3 consists of 12 residues. The germline CDR1 and CDR2 sequences are MNHNY and SVGAGI (reference sequence). V lost 8 bases, J lost 0 bases, and 7 bases lay in between. This chain's CDR3 is CASATSNYGYTF. CDR3 bases: TGTGCCAGCGCCACCTCTAACTATGGCTACACCTTC.

The chain combines TRBV12-3 or TRBV12-4 with TRBJ2-1; possible D gene TRBD2, 7 bases. Trimming stripped 5 bases from V and 13 bases from J, with 18 bases between. The CDR3 runs to 13 residues. Written as DNA, the CDR3 is TGTGCCAGCAGTGGGGGGGGGCTCTTATTCCAGTTCTTC. Residues: CASSGGGLLFQFF.

This clonotype occurred many times. The rearrangement uses TRBV4-2 and TRBJ2-1; weak D call: TRBD2 (5 bases). The CDR3 contains 15 residues. The germline CDR1 and CDR2 sequences are LGHNA and YNFKEQ. V lost 3 bases to trimming and J lost 0 bases, with 9 bases between them. CDR3 in DNA: TGTGCCAGCAGCCAGCGGGTAAACTCCTACAATGAGCAGTTCTTC. It codes for CASSQRVNSYNEQFF.

This clonotype was found many times. The chain is built from TRBV27 and TRBJ2-7; D might be TRBD1 or TRBD2, each matching 5 bases. Germline V gene data show CDR1 as MNHEY and CDR2 as SMNVEV (reference sequence). This CDR3 is built from 17 residues. V was trimmed by 5 bases and J by 3 bases, leaving 23 bases between them. The CDR3 DNA reads TGTGCCAGCAGTCCACGGTATCTCGGGGACGATTTCTACGAGCAGTACGTC. Protein: CASSPRYLGDDFYEQYV.

This clonotype was counted a few times. This chain joins TRBV15 and TRBJ1-6; no definite D call. This CDR3 has 14 residues. V gave up 1 base and J gave up 7 bases, with 8 bases separating them. The germline V gene has CDR1 LNHNV and CDR2 YYDKDF (reference sequence). Here the CDR3 DNA reads TGTGCCACCAGCAGAGTCCTTGAAAATTCACCCCTCCACTTT. Its translation is CATSRVLENSPLHF.